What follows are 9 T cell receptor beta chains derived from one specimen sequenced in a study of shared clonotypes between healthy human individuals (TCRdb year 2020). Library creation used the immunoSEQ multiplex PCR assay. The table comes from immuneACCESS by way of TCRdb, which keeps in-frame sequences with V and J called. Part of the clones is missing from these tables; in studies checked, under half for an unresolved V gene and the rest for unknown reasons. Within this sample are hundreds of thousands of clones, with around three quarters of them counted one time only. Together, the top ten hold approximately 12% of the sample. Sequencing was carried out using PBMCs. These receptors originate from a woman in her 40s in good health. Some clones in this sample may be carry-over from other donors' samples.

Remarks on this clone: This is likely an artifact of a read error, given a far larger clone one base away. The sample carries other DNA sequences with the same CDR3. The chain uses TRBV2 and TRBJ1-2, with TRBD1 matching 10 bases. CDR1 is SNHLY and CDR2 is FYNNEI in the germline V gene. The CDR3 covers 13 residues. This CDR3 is CASSGTGDYGYTF. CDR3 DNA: TGTGCCAGCAGCGGGACAGGGGATTATGGCTACACATTC.

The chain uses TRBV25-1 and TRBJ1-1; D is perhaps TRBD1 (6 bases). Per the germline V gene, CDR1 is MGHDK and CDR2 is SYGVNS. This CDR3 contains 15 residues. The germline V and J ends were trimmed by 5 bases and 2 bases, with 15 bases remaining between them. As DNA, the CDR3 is TGTGCCAGCAGTCCCCGGACAGCGTTCAACACTGAAGCTTTCTTT. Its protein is CASSPRTAFNTEAFF. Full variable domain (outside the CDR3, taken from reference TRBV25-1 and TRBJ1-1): EADIYQTPRYLVIGTGKKITLECSQTMGHDKMYWYQQDPGMELHLIHYSYGVNSTEKGDLSSESTVSRIRTEHFPLTLESARPSHTSQYLCASSPRTAFNTEAFFGQGTRLTVV.

CDR3 sequence reads: CATSREPGRRWYF. The CDR3, as DNA: TGTGCCACCAGCAGAGAGCCAGGGCGACGTTGGTATTTT. The J gene is TRBJ2-3, the V gene TRBV15; D might be TRBD1 (5 bases). This CDR3 region has 13 residues. V was trimmed by 0 bases and J by 14 bases, leaving 15 bases between them. Germline CDR1 LNHNV, CDR2 YYDKDF (reference sequence).

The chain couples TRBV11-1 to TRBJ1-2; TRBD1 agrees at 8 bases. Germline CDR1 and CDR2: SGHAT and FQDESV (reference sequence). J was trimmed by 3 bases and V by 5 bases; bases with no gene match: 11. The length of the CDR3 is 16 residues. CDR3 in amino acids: CASSPTRTGFHYGYTF. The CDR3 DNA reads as TGTGCCAGCAGCCCAACCCGGACAGGGTTTCACTATGGCTACACCTTC.

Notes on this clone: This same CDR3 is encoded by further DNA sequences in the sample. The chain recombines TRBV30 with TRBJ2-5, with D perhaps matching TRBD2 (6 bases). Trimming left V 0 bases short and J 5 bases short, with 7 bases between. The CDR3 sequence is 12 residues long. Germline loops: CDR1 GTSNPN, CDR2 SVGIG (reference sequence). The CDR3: CAWSVRGETQYF. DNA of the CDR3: TGTGCCTGGAGTGTCCGGGGGGAGACCCAGTACTTC.

CDR3 DNA sequence: TGTGCCAGCAGTTATCGACAGGGCCTTGCAACTAATGAAAAACTGTTTTTT. This codes for CASSYRQGLATNEKLFF. This chain joins TRBV2 and TRBJ1-4, with 7 bases that match TRBD1. J gave up 0 bases and V 5 bases, and 9 bases lay outside the gene matches. The CDR3 is 17 amino acids. The V gene's germline CDR1 is SNHLY and CDR2 FYNNEI.

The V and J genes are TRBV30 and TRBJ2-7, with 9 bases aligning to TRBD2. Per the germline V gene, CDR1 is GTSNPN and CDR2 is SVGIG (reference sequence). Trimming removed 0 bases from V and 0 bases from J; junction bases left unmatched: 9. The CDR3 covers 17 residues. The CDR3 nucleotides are TGTGCCTGGAGTGTTGGGCATCTAGCGGGATTCTCCTACGAGCAGTACTTC. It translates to CAWSVGHLAGFSYEQYF.

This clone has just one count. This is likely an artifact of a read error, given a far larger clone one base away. The CDR3 loop is CASSIGLAGSGRDEQYF. The CDR3 DNA is TGTGCCAGCAGCATAGGACTAGCGGGGAGTGGGAGGGACGAGCAGTACTTC. The chain recombines TRBV11-2 with TRBJ2-7, with 12 bases that match TRBD2. This CDR3 is 17 amino acids long. CDR1 and CDR2 from the germline V gene are SGHAT and FQNNGV. With 5 bases clipped from V and 5 bases from J, the junction kept 13 bases outside the gene matches.

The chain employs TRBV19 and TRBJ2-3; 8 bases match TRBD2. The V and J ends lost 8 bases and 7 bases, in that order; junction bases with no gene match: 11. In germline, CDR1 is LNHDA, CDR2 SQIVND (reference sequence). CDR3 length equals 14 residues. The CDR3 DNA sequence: TGTGCCAGTCTTCAAGCGGGAGAGCTAAATACGCAGTATTTT. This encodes CASLQAGELNTQYF.